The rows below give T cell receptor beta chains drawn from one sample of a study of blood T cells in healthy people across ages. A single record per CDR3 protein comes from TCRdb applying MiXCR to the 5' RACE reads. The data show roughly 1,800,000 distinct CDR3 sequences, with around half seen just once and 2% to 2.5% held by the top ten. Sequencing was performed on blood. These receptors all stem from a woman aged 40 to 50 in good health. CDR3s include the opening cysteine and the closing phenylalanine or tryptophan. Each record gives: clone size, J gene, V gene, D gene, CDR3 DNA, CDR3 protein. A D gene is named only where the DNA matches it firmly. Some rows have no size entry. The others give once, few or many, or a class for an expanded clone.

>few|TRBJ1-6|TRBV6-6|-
TGTGCCAGCAGCCTACATTCCGGGGCGGATAATTCACCCCTCCACTTT
CASSLHSGADNSPLHF
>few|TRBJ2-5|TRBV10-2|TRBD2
TGCGCCAGCGGAGGACTAGCGGGGGGATCGGAGACCCAGTACTTC
CASGGLAGGSETQYF
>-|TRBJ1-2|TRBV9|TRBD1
TGTGCCAGCAGCGCGAACAGGGGGCGCGACTATGGCTACACCTTC
CASSANRGRDYGYTF
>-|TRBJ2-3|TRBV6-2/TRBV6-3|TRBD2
TGTGCCAGCAGTTTGGGACTAGTTCGATCAACAGATACGCAGTATTTT
CASSLGLVRSTDTQYF
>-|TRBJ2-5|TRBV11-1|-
TGTGCCAGCAGCTTAGGGGGCAGGGCGGTCAATGAGCAGTACTTC
CASSLGGRAVNEQYF
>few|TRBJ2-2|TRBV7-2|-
TGTGCCACCGGGCCAGGGCTGGTCGGGGAGCTGTTTTTT
CATGPGLVGELFF
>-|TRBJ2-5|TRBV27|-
TGTGCCAGCAGTGTCGGGCTAGGCGGAGAGACCCAGTACTTC
CASSVGLGGETQYF
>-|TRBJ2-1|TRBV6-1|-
TGTGCCAGCAGCGTGGGGATACTCGGTAGTAATGAGCAGTTCTTC
CASSVGILGSNEQFF
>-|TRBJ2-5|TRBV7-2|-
TGTGCCAGCAGCTTAGCCAGTCCCCCGGGGGAGACCCAGTACTTC
CASSLASPPGETQYF
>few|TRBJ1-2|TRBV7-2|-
TGTGCCAGCAGCCCGCATGGGGATAATGGCTACACCTTC
CASSPHGDNGYTF
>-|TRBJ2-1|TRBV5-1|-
TGCGCCAGCAGCCTCGACTCGGACTACAATGAGCAGTTCTTC
CASSLDSDYNEQFF
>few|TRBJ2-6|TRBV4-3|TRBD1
TGCGCCAGCAGCCGCCGCGGACAGGATACTGGGGCCAACGTCCTGACTTTC
CASSRRGQDTGANVLTF
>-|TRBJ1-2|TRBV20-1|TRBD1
TGCAGTGCTAGTCCCAGGGGGTCTAACTATGGCTACACCTTC
CSASPRGSNYGYTF
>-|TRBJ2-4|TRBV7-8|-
TGTGCCAGCAGCTTACGAGTCGGTCTACTGGGGGACATTCAGTACTTC
CASSLRVGLLGDIQYF
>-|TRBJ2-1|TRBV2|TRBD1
TGTGCCAGCAGTTTGGACAGGCCCCTATACAATGAGCAGTTCTTC
CASSLDRPLYNEQFF
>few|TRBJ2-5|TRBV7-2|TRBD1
TGTGCCAGCAGCTTACGGCATGGACAGGGCGAGGGAGAGACCCAGTACTTC
CASSLRHGQGEGETQYF
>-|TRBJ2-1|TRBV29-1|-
TGCAGCGTTGGGTCCTTCTCATTCGATGAGCAGTTCTTC
CSVGSFSFDEQFF
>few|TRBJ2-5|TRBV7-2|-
TGTGCCAGCAACCGCGGGACTTCCCAAGAGACCCAGTACTTC
CASNRGTSQETQYF
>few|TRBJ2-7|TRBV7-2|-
TGTGCCAGCAGCTCAACCACAGGCCCGCCGGGAAACGAGCAGTACTTC
CASSSTTGPPGNEQYF
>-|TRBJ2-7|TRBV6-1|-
TGTGCCAGCAGTGAAGGTTACGGATCCACCTACGAGCAGTACTTC
CASSEGYGSTYEQYF
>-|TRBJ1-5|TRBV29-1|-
TGCAGCGTTGTTTCCGGGTCGAGCAATCAGCCCCAGCATTTT
CSVVSGSSNQPQHF
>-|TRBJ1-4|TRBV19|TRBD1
TGTGCCAGTAGTCCGCTCCGGGACAGACCCACCAATGAAAAACTGTTTTTT
CASSPLRDRPTNEKLFF
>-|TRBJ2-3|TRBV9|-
TGTGCCAGCAGCGTAGGTAGCATCACAGATACGCAGTATTTT
CASSVGSITDTQYF
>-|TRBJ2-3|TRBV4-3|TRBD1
TGCGCCAGCAGTCCTGACAGGGGGATAGCCGATACGCAGTATTTT
CASSPDRGIADTQYF
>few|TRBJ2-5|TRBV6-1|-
TGTGCCAGCAAATTCTTGGGATGGGAGACCCAGTACTTC
CASKFLGWETQYF
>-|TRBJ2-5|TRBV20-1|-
TGCAGTCCACAGCACCAAGAGACCCAGTACTTC
CSPQHQETQYF
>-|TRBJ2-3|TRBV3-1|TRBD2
TGTGCCAGCAGCCAAGAGAAGGCTAGCGGGGGGGCCGGTGATACGCAGTATTTT
CASSQEKASGGAGDTQYF
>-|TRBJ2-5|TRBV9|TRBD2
TGTGCCAGCAGCGTAGACCCTAGCGGGGGGGCCCGAGAGACCCAGTACTTC
CASSVDPSGGARETQYF
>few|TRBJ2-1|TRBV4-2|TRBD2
TGTGCCAGCAGCCCCCAACTAGCGGGGGGGGACAATGAGCAGTTCTTC
CASSPQLAGGDNEQFF
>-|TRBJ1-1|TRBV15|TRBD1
TGTGCCACCAGCAGACTCCCGGGACAGACGAACACTGAAGCTTTCTTT
CATSRLPGQTNTEAFF
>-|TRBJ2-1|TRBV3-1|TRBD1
TGTGCCAGCAGCCAAGCAACAGGGGGTAACAATGAGCAGTTCTTC
CASSQATGGNNEQFF
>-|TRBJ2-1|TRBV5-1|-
TGTGCCAGCAGTTTACTGGCAAGCTACAATGAGCAGTTCTTC
CASSLLASYNEQFF
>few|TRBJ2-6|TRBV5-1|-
TGCGCCAGCGACGAGAATGCTGGGGCCAACGTCCTGACTTTC
CASDENAGANVLTF
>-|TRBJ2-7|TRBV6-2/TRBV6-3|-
TGTGCCAGCAGAGACTCCTACAATGAGCAGTACTTC
CASRDSYNEQYF
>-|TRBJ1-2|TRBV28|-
TGTGCCAGCACCCTATTGGGGGGCTATGGCTACACCTTC
CASTLLGGYGYTF
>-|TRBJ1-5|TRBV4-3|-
TGCGCCAGCAGCCAACAAGGGGCTACCCTTCAGCCCCAGCATTTT
CASSQQGATLQPQHF
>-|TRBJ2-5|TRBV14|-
TGTGCCAGCAGCCAAGATTCCACCCAAGAGACCCAGTACTTC
CASSQDSTQETQYF
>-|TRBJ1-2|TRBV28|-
TGTGCCAGCAGTTTCATGGGGAGATATGGCTACACCTTC
CASSFMGRYGYTF
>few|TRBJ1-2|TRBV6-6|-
TGTGCCAGCAGTCCGCGGACAAGCAACTATGGCTACACCTTC
CASSPRTSNYGYTF
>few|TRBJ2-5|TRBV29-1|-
TGCAGCGTTGGGAGGGATTCGGCCCACCAGTACTTC
CSVGRDSAHQYF
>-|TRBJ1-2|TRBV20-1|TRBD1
TGCAGTGCTACCACAGGGGACCCTAACTATGGCTACACCTTC
CSATTGDPNYGYTF
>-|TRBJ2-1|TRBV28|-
TGTGCCAGCAGTTCCCCCGGGGCTAACTACAATGAGCAGTTCTTC
CASSSPGANYNEQFF
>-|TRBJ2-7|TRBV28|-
TGTGCCAGCAGTTTAAGTACAGGGCCCCCGAACGAGCAGTACTTC
CASSLSTGPPNEQYF
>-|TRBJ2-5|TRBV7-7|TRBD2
TGTGCTAGCAGCTCCGTCGGGACTAGCAGGTTGGAGACCCAGTACTTC
CASSSVGTSRLETQYF
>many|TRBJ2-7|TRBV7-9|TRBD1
TGTGCCAGCAGCCAGGGACAGTCCAACCTCATCTACGAGCAGTACTTC
CASSQGQSNLIYEQYF
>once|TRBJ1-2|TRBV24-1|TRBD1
TGTGCCACCAGTGCCACGACGGGACAGGGGTATGGCTACACCTTC
CATSATTGQGYGYTF
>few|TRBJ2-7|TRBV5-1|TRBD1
TGCGCCAGCACCGGGACAGGGGTCCACGAGCAGTACTTC
CASTGTGVHEQYF
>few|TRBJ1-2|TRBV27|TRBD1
TGTGCCAGCAGTTTATCGACAGGGGCAGGCTACACCTTC
CASSLSTGAGYTF
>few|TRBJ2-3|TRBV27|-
TGTGCCAGCAGATTAATGGATACGCAGTATTTT
CASRLMDTQYF
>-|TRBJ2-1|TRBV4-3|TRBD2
TGCGCCAGCAGCCCGGCTCTAGCGGGGTCCAATGAGCAGTTCTTC
CASSPALAGSNEQFF
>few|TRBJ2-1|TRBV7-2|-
TGTGCCAGCCAGGGGGGCCACTACAATGAGCAGTTCTTC
CASQGGHYNEQFF
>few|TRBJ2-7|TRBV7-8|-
TGTGCCAGCAGCTTAGGGTCAGCGAGCTACGAGCAGTACTTC
CASSLGSASYEQYF
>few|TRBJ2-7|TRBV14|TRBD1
TGTGCCAGCAGCCCCGACAGGGGCAGAGCCTACGAGCAGTACTTC
CASSPDRGRAYEQYF
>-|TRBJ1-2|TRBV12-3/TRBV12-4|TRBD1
TGTGCCAGCAGACGACAGGGGCGCTACACCTTC
CASRRQGRYTF